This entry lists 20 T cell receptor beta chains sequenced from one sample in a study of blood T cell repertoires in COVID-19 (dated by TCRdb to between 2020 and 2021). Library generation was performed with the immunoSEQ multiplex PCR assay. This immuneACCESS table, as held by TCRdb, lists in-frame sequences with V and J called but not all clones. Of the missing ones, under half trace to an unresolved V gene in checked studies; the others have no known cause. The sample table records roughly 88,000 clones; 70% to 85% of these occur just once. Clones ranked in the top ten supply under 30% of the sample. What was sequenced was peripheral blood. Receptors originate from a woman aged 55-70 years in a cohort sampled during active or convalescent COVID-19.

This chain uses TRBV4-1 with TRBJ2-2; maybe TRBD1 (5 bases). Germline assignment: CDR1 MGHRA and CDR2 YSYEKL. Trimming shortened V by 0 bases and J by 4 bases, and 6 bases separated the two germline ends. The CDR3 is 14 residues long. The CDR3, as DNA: TGCGCCAGCAGCCAAGACAGGGCCACCGGGGAGCTGTTTTTT. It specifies CASSQDRATGELFF.

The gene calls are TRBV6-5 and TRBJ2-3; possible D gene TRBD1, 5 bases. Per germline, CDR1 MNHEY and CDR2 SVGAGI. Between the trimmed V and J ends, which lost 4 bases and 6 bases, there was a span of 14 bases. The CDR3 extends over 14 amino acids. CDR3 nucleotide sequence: TGTGCCAGCAGTTCTCAGGGATCAGGGGATACGCAGTATTTT. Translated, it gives CASSSQGSGDTQYF.

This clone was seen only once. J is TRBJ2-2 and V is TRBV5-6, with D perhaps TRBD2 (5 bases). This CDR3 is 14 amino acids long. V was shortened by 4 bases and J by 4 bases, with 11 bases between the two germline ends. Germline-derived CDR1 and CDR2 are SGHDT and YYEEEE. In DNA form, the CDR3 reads TGTGCCAGCAGCCTAGGACTTGCCACCGGGGAGCTGTTTTTT. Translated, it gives CASSLGLATGELFF.

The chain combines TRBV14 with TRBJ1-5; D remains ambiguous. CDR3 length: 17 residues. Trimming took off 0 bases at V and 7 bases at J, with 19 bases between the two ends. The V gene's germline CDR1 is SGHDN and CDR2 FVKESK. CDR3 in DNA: TGTGCCAGCAGCCAAGACTATCCGGGAAGGAGAGGCCAGCCCCAGCATTTT. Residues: CASSQDYPGRRGQPQHF.

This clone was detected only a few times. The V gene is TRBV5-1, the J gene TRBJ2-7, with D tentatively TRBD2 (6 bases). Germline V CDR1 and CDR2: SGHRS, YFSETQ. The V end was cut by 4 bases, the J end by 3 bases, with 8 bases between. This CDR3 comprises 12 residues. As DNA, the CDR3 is TGCGCCAGCAGCGCGGGGCTCTACGAGCAGTACTTC. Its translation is CASSAGLYEQYF. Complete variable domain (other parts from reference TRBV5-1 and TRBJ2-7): KAGVTQTPRYLIKTRGQQVTLSCSPISGHRSVSWYQQTPGQGLQFLFEYFSETQRNKGNFPGRFSGRQFSNSRSEMNVSTLELGDSALYLCASSAGLYEQYFGPGTRLTVT.

DNA for the CDR3: TGTGCCAGCAGCTTAGCACGGTGGGGCTACACCTTC. Translating gives CASSLARWGYTF. The chain is built from TRBV11-2 and TRBJ1-2; D is undetermined. Per the germline V gene, CDR1 is SGHAT and CDR2 is FQNNGV. The V end was cut by 1 base, the J end by 8 bases, with 8 bases between. The CDR3 extends over 12 amino acids.

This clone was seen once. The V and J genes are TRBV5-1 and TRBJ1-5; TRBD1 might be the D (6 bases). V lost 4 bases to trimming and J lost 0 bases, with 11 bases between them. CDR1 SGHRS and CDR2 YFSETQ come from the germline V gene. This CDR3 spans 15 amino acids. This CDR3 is CASSLQGGSNQPQHF. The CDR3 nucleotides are TGCGCCAGCAGCCTACAGGGCGGTAGCAATCAGCCCCAGCATTTT.

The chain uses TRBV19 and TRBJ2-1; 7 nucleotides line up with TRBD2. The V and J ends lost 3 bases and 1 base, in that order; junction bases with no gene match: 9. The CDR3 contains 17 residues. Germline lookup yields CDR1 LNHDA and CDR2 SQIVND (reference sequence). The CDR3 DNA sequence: TGTGCCAGTAGTATTCGTTGGGGGGGTGCTTCCTACAATGAGCAGTTCTTC. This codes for CASSIRWGGASYNEQFF.

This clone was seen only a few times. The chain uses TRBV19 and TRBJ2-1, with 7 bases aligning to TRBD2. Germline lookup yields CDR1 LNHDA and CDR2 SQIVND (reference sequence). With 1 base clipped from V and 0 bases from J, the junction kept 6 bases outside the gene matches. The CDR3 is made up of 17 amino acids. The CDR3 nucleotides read TGTGCCAGTAGTATAGCGGGGGGAATGAGCTCCTACAATGAGCAGTTCTTC. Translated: CASSIAGGMSSYNEQFF. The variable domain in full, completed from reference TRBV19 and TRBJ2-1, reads DGGITQSPKYLFRKEGQNVTLSCEQNLNHDAMYWYRQDPGQGLRLIYYSQIVNDFQKGDIAEGYSVSREKKESFPLTVTSAQKNPTAFYLCASSIAGGMSSYNEQFFGPGTRLTVL.

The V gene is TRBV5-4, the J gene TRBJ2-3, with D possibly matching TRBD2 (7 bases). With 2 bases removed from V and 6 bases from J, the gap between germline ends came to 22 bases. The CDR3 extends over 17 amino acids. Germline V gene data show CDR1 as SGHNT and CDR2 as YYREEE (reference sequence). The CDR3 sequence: CASSLVAGAGPLDTQYF. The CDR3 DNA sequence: TGTGCCAGCAGCTTAGTTGCGGGGGCAGGCCCCCTGGATACGCAGTATTTT.

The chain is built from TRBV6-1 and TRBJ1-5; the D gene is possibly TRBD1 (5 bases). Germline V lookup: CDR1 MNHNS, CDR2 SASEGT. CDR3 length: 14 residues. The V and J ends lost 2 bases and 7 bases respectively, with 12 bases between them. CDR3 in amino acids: CASSEQGSGQPQHF. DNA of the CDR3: TGTGCCAGCAGTGAACAGGGTTCTGGGCAGCCCCAGCATTTT.

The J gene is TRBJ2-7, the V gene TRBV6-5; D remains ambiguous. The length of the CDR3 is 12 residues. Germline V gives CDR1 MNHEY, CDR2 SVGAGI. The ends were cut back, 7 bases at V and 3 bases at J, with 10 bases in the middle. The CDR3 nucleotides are TGTGCCAGCATGGGCATAAACTACGAGCAGTACTTC. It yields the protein CASMGINYEQYF.

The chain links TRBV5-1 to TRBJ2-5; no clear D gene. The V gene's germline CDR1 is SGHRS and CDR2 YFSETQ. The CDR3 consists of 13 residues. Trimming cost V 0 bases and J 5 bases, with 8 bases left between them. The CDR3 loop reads CASSLVVLETQYF. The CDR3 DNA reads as TGCGCCAGCAGCTTGGTAGTTTTGGAGACCCAGTACTTC.

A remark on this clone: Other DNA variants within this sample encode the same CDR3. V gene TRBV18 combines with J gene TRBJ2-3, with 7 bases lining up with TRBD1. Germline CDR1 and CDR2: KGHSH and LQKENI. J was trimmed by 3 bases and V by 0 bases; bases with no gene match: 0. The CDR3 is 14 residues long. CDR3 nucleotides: TGTGCCAGCTCACCACCGACAGGGACAGATACGCAGTATTTT. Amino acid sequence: CASSPPTGTDTQYF.

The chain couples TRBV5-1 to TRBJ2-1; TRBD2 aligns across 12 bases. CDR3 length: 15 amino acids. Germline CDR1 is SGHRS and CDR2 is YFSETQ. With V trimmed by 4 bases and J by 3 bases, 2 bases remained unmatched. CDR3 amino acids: CASSGGLAGYNEQFF. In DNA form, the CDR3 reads TGCGCCAGCAGCGGGGGACTAGCGGGCTACAATGAGCAGTTCTTC.

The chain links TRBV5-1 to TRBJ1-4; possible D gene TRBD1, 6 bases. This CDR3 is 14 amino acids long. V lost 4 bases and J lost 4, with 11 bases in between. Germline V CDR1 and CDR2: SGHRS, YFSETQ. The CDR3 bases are TGCGCCAGCAGCACGGACAGTGGTAATGAAAAACTGTTTTTT. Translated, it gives CASSTDSGNEKLFF.

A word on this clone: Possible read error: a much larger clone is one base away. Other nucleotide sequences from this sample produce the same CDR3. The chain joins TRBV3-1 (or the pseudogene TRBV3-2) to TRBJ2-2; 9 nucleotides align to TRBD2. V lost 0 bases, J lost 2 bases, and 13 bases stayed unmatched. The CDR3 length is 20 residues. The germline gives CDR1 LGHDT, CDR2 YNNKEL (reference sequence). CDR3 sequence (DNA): TGTGCCAGCAGCCAAGATAGGGGACTCGCGGGGGGGCCTAACACCGGGGAGCTGTTTTTT. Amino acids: CASSQDRGLAGGPNTGELFF.

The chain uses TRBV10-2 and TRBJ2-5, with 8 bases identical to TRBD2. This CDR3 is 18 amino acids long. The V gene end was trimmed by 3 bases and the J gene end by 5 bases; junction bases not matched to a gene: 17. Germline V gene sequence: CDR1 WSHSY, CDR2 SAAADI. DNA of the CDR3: TGCGCCAGCAGTGAACCCCGTTTAATAGCGGGGCGGTGGGAGACCCAGTACTTC. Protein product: CASSEPRLIAGRWETQYF.

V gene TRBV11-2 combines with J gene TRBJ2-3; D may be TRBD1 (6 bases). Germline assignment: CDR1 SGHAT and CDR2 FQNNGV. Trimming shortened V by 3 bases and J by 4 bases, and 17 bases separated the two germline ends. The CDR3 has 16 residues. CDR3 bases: TGTGCCAGCAGCTTGGGGGCGGCGCCCCGCTCAGATACGCAGTATTTT. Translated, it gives CASSLGAAPRSDTQYF. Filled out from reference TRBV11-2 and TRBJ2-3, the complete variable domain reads EAGVAQSPRYKIIEKRQSVAFWCNPISGHATLYWYQQILGQGPKLLIQFQNNGVVDDSQLPKDRFSAERLKGVDSTLKIQPAKLEDSAVYLCASSLGAAPRSDTQYFGPGTRLTVL.

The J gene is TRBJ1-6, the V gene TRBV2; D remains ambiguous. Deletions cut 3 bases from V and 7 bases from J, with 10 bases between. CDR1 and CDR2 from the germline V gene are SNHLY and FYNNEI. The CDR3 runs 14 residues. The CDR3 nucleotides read TGTGCCAGCAGTGATAACCCAGCGAATTCACCCCTCCACTTT. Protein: CASSDNPANSPLHF.